The T cell receptor beta chain described here comes from a study of shared clonotypes between healthy human individuals. Many counts were recorded for this clone. In germline, CDR1 is SGHTA, CDR2 FQGNSA. V lost 3 bases and J lost 2, with 7 bases in between. The CDR3 covers 13 residues. Repertoires were generated with immunoSEQ multiplex PCR, while TCRdb's copy carries only in-frame clones and drops some. This repertoire shows fewer than 200,000 clones, 66% found once; its top ten account for 10%. The rearrangement joins TRBV7-2 to TRBJ1-2; D gene unclear. The sequence was obtained from a man aged 30-40 years in good health. Sequenced input: memory CD4+ T cells sorted from blood. Documented subset: CD45RA-negative fraction. CDR3 DNA sequence: TGTGCCAGCAGCTTCGGGTACAACTATGGCTACACCTTC. Translated: CASSFGYNYGYTF. Using reference TRBV7-2 and TRBJ1-2 for the parts outside the CDR3, the full variable domain is GAGVSQSPSNKVTEKGKDVELRCDPISGHTALYWYRQSLGQGLEFLIYFQGNSAPDKSGLPSDRFSAERTGGSVSTLTIQRTQQEDSAVYLCASSFGYNYGYTFGSGTRLTVV.